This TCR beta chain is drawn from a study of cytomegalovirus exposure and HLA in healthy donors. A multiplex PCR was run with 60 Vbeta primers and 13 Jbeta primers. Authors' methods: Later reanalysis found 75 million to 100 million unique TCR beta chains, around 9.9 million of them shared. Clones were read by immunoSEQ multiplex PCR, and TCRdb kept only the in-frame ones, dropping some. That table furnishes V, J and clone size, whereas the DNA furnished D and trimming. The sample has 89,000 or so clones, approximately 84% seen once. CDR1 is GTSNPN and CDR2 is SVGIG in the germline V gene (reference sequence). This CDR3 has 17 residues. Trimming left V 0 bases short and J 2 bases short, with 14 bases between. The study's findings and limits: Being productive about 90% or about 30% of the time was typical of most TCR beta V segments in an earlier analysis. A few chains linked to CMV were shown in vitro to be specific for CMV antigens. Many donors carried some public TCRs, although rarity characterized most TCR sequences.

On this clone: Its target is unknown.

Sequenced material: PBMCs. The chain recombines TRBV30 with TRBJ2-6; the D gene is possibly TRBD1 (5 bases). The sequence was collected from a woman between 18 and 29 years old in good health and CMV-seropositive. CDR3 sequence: CAWSVWGLGTGANVLTF. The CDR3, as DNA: TGTGCCTGGAGTGTATGGGGCCTCGGTACTGGGGCCAACGTCCTGACTTTC. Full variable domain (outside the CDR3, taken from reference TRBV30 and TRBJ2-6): SQTIHQWPATLVQPVGSPLSLECTVEGTSNPNLYWYRQAAGRGLQLLFYSVGIGQISSEVPQNLSASRPQDRQFILSSKKLLLSDSGFYLCAWSVWGLGTGANVLTFGAGSRLTVL.